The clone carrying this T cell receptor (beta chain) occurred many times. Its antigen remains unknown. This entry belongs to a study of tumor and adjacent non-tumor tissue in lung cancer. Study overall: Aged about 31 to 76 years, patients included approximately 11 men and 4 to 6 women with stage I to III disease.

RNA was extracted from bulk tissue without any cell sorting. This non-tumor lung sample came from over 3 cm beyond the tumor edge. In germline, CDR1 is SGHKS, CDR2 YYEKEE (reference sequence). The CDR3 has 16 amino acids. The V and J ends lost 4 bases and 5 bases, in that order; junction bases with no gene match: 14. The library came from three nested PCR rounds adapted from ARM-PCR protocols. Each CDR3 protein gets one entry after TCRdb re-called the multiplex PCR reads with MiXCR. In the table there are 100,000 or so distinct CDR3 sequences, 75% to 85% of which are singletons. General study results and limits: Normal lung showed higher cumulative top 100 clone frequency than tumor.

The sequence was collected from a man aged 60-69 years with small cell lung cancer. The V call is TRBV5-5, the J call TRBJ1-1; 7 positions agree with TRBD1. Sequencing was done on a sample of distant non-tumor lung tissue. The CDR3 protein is CASSPRIRGAGTEAFF. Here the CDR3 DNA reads TGTGCCAGCAGCCCCCGCATCAGGGGGGCGGGTACTGAAGCTTTCTTT.